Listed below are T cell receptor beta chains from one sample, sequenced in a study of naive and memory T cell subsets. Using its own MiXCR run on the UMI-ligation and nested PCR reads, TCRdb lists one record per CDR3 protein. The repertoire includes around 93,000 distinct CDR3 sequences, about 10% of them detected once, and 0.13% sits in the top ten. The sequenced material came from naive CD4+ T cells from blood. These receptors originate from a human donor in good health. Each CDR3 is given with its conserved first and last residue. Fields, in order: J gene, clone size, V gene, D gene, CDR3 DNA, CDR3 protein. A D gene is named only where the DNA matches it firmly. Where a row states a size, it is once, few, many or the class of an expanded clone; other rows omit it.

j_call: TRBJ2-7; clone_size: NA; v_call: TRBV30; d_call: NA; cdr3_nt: TGTGCCTGGAGTCTCCAAACCTACGAGCAGTACTTC; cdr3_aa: CAWSLQTYEQYF
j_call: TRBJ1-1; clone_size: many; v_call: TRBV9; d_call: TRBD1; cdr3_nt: TGTGCCAGCAGCACCCAGGGGGTGACTGAAGCTTTCTTT; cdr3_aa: CASSTQGVTEAFF
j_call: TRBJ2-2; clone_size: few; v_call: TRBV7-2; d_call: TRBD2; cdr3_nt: TGTGCCAGCAGCTTCGGTGGCGGGGGCACCGGGGAGCTGTTTTTT; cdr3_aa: CASSFGGGGTGELFF
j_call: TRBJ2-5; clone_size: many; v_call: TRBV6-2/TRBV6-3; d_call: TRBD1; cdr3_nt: TGTGCCAGCAGTTCCCGAGGGACAGGGGTGGCCCAGTACTTC; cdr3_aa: CASSSRGTGVAQYF
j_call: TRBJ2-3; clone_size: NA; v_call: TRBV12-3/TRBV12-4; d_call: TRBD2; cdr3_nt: TGTGCCAGCAGTTTAGAGTTCGGGAGGGCCGAATTCGCACGGACAGATACGCAGTATTTT; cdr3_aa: CASSLEFGRAEFARTDTQYF
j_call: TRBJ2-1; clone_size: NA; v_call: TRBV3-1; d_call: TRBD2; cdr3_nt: TGTGCCAGCAGCCCACGTACTAGCGGGGGGGCTTCGTTCTTC; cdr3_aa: CASSPRTSGGASFF
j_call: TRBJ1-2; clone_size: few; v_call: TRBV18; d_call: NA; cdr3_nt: TGTGCCAGCTCGCAAGCCACAGGTTACGAAAACTATGGCTACACCTTC; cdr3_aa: CASSQATGYENYGYTF
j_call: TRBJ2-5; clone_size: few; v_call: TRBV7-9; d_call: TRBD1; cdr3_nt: TGTGCCAGCAGCGCGGGGCGGGGACAGGGTTTGGGGACCCAGTACTTC; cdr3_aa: CASSAGRGQGLGTQYF
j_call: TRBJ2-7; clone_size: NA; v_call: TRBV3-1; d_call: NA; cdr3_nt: TGTGCCAGCAGCGACGGCTACGAGCAGTACTTC; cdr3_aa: CASSDGYEQYF
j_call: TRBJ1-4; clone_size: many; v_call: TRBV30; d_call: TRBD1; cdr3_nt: TGTGCCTGGAATCGAGGGGGCGATGAAAAACTGTTTTTT; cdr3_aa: CAWNRGGDEKLFF
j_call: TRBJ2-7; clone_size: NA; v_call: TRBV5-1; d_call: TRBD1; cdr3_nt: TGCGCCAGCAGCTTAGAGACAGGGGTTCGGGGATCCGAGCAGTACTTC; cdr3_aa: CASSLETGVRGSEQYF
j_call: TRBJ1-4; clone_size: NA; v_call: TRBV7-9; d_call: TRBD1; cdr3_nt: TGTGCCAGCAGCTCGGACAGGGTTGGAGAAAAACTGTTTTTT; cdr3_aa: CASSSDRVGEKLFF
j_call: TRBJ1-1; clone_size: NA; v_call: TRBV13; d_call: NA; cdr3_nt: TGTGCCAGCAGATCTCGGACAGAATGGGGGCAGACTGAAGCTTTCTTT; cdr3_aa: CASRSRTEWGQTEAFF
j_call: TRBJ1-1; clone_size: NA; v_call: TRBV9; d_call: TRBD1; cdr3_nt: TGTGCCAGCAGCCAATTTGGGGGGACAGTGAATACTGAAGCTTTCTTT; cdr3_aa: CASSQFGGTVNTEAFF
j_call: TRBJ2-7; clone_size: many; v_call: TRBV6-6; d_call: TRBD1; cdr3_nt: TGTGCCAGCACAAACCGGGACAGAAGTTACGAGCAGTACTTC; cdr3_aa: CASTNRDRSYEQYF
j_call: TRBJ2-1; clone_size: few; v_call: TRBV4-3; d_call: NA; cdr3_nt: TGCGCCAGCAGCCAAGATTGGGGCGGACTACAGAGGTACAATGAGCAGTTCTTC; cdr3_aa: CASSQDWGGLQRYNEQFF